This T cell receptor (beta chain) was documented in a study of blood T cell repertoires in COVID-19. Study-level information: Donors in the United States, Italy and Spain gave samples during acute or convalescent COVID-19. Sources were T cells, B-cell-depleted T cells, or PBMCs; the material itself was cDNA or gDNA.

Per germline, CDR1 SGHRS and CDR2 YFSETQ. V lost 3 bases and J lost 5; bases outside the gene matches: 10. CDR3 length: 16 residues. Original analysis: By means of reference gene primer amplification, nucleated cell counts were estimated. This table comes from immunoSEQ multiplex PCR, and its TCRdb copy is limited to in-frame clones, with some not included. That table gives V, J and clone size, and the DNA gave D and trimming. The data hold under 150,000 clones, with roughly 90% observed a single time. Material for sequencing was peripheral blood. The TCR sequence derives from a man between 65 and 85 years old with active COVID-19. This sequence joins TRBV5-1 and TRBJ2-7, with 11 bases that match TRBD2. This CDR3 reads CASSWNLAGGPHEQYF. The CDR3 nucleotides read TGCGCCAGCAGCTGGAATTTAGCGGGAGGGCCCCACGAGCAGTACTTC.